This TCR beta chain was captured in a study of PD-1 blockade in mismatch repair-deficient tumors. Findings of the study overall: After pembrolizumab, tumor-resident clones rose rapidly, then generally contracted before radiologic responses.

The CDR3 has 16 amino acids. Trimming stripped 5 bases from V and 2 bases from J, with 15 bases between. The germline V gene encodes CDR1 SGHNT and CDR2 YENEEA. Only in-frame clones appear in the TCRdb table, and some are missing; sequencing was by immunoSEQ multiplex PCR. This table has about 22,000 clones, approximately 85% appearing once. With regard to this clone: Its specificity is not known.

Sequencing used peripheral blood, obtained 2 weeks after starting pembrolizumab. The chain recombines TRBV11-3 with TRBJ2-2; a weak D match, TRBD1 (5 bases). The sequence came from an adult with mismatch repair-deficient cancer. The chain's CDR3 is CASSHTGKINTGELFF. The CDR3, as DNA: TGTGCCAGCAGCCACACAGGAAAGATTAACACCGGGGAGCTGTTTTTT.